This T cell receptor (beta chain) was profiled in a study of cytomegalovirus exposure and HLA in healthy donors. The CDR3 runs to 15 residues. Germline CDR1 and CDR2: MNHEY and SMNVEV (reference sequence). V lost 6 bases to trimming and J lost 7 bases, with 21 bases between them. 60 Vbeta and 13 Jbeta primers were used in PCR. Sequenced by immunoSEQ multiplex PCR; TCRdb stores in-frame clones only, minus some. The table includes about 59,000 clones, 83% detected once. This TCR was recovered from a human donor in good health. The chain carries TRBV27 and TRBJ2-5; TRBD2 might be the D (6 bases). Material for sequencing was PBMCs. The CDR3 DNA follows: TGTGCCAGCAGCCCGACCTTGGGACTGCGGACGACCCAGTACTTC. This gives the protein CASSPTLGLRTTQYF.